The sequence of this T cell receptor beta chain was determined in a study of T cell responses to AZD1222 COVID-19 vaccine. Looking at the study overall: Pooling was applied to second doses at about 4 or about 12 weeks. Points from the study as a whole: Spike as a whole was targeted by vaccine-associated CD4 TCRs, dominant at 160-218 and 743-854.

Remarks on this clone: Its antigen is currently unknown.

V shed 1 base and J shed 3 bases, with 7 bases lying between them. The CDR3 length is 13 residues. Germline-derived CDR1 and CDR2 are LGHDT and YNNKEL (reference sequence). Libraries were prepared by immunoSEQ multiplex PCR; TCRdb keeps only in-frame clonotypes and omits some of them. Among tens of thousands of clones listed, more than 70% were seen once. This sequence originates from an adult in good health. The chain is built from TRBV3-1 (or the pseudogene TRBV3-2) and TRBJ2-7, with D unclear. The source was peripheral blood, collected on day 0 of AZD1222 vaccination. The CDR3 loop is CASSQGTVYEQYF. CDR3 nucleotides: TGTGCCAGCAGCCAAGGCACAGTCTACGAGCAGTACTTC.